Given below is one T cell receptor beta chain in context. Antigen specificity is unknown. The sample belongs to a study of T cell responses to AZD1222 COVID-19 vaccine. General study results and limits: Dominant at 160-218 and 743-854, vaccine-associated CD4 TCRs also spanned spike. Spike-specific TCR breadth and depth rose after two AZD1222 doses. In a largely white British group with more females than males, clonal diversity was possibly underestimated. The repertoires were collected only after the peak T cell response.

The CDR3 totals 14 residues. In germline, CDR1 is MGHRA, CDR2 YSYEKL. V shed 1 base, J shed 7 bases, and the junction held 3 bases outside the gene matches. Clones were sequenced by immunoSEQ multiplex PCR, and TCRdb holds only the in-frame ones, with some missing. In the table there are approximately 100,000 clones, about nine tenths of which are singletons. This TCR was recovered from an adult in good health. Here the sequenced sample was peripheral blood, taken on day 0 of MenACWY control vaccination. The chain links TRBV4-1 to TRBJ1-4; the match to TRBD1 covers 7 bases. The CDR3 loop reads CASSQGPGGEKLFF. Written as DNA, the CDR3 is TGCGCCAGCAGCCAAGGCCCAGGGGGTGAAAAACTGTTTTTT.